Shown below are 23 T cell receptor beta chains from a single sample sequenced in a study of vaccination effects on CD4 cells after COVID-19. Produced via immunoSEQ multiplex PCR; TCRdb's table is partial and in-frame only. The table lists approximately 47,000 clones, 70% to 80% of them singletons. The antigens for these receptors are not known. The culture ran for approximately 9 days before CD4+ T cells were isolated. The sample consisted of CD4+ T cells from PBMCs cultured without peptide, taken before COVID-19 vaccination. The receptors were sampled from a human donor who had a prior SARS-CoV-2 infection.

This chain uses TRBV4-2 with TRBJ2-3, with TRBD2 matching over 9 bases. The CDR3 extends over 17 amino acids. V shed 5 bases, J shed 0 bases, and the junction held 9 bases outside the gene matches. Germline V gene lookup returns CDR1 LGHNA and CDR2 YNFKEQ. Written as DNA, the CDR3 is TGTGCCAGCAGCAAAGGGTGGAGCGGGGGGAGCACAGATACGCAGTATTTT. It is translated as CASSKGWSGGSTDTQYF.

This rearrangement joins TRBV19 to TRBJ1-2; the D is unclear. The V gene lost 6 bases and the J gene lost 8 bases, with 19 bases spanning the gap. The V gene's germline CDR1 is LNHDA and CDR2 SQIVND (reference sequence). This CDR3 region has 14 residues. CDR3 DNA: TGTGCCAGTAGGGACGGGTCAGGAGGTAGGGGCTACACCTTC. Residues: CASRDGSGGRGYTF.

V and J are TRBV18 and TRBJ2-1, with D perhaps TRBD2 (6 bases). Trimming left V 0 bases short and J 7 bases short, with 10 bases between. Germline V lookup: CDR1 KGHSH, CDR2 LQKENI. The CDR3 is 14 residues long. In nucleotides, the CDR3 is TGTGCCAGCTCACCACCTGTCCGGGGGAATGAGCAGTTCTTC. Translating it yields CASSPPVRGNEQFF.

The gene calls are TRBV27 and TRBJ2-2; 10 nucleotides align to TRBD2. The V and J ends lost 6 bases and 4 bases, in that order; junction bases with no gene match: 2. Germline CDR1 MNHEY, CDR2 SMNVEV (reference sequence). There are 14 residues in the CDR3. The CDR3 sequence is CASRRLAGTGELFF. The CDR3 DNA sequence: TGTGCCAGCAGGCGACTAGCGGGCACCGGGGAGCTGTTTTTT.

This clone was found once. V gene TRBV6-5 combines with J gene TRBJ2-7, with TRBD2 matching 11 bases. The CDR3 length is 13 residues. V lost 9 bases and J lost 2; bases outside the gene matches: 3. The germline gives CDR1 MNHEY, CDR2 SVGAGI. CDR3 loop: CASRLAGTYEQYF. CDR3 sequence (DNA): TGTGCCAGTAGACTAGCGGGGACCTACGAGCAGTACTTC.

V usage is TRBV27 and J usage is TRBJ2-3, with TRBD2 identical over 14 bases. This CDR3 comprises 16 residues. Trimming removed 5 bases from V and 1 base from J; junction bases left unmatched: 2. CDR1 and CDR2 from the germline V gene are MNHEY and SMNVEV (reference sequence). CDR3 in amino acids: CASSPGLAGGTDTQYF. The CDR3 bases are TGTGCCAGCAGTCCGGGACTAGCGGGGGGCACAGATACGCAGTATTTT.

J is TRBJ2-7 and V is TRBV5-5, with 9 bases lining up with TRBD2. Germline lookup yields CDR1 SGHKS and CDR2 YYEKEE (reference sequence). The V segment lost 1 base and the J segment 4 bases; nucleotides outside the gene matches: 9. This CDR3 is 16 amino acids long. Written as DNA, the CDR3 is TGTGCCAGCAGCTTGCTTATAGCGGGAGCCCCATACGAGCAGTACTTC. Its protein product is CASSLLIAGAPYEQYF.

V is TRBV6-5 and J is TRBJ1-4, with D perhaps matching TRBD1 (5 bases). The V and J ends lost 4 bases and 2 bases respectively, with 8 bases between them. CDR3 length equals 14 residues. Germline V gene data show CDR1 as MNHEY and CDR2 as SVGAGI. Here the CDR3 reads CASSFRQTNEKLFF. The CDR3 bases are TGTGCCAGCAGTTTCAGACAGACTAATGAAAAACTGTTTTTT.

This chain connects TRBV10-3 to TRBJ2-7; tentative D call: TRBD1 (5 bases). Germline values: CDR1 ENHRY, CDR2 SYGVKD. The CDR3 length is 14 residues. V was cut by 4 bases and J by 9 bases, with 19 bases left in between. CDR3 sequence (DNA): TGTGCCATCAGTGGGGGCAGGCTTCAGTCCGGGCAGTACTTC. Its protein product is CAISGGRLQSGQYF.

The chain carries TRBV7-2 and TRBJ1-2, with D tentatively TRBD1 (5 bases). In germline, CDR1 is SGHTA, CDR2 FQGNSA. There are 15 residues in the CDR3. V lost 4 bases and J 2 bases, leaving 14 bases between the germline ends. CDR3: CASSSRPRQNYGYTF. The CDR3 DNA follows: TGTGCCAGCAGCTCCCGCCCCCGACAGAACTATGGCTACACCTTC.

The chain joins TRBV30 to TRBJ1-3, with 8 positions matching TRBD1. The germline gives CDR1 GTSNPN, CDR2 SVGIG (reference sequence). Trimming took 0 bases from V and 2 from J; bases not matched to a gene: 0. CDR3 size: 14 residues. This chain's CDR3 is CAWSVQGAGNTIYF. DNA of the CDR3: TGTGCCTGGAGTGTACAGGGGGCTGGAAACACCATATATTTT.

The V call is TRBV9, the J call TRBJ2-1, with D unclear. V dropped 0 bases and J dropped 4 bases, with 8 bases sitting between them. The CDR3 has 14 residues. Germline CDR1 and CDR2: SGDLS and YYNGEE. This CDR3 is CASSVASDYNEQFF. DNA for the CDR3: TGTGCCAGCAGCGTAGCGTCAGATTACAATGAGCAGTTCTTC.

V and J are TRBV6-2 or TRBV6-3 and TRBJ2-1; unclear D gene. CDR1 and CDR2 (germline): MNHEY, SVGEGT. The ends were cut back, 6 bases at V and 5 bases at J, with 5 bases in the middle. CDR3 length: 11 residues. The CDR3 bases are TGTGCCAGCAGCCACAACAATGAGCAGTTCTTC. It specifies CASSHNNEQFF.

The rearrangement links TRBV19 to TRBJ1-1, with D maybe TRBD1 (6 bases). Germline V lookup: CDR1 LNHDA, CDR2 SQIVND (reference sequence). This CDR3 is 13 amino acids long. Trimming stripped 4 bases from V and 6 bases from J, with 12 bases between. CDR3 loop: CASSSQGNAEAFF. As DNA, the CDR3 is TGTGCCAGTAGTAGCCAGGGGAATGCTGAAGCTTTCTTT. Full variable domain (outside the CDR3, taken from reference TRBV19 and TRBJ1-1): DGGITQSPKYLFRKEGQNVTLSCEQNLNHDAMYWYRQDPGQGLRLIYYSQIVNDFQKGDIAEGYSVSREKKESFPLTVTSAQKNPTAFYLCASSSQGNAEAFFGQGTRLTVV.

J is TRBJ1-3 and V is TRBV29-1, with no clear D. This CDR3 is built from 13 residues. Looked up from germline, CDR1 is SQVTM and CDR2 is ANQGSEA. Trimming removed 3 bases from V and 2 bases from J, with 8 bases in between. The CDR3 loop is CSVDRATGNTIYF. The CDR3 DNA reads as TGCAGCGTTGATCGGGCGACTGGAAACACCATATATTTT.

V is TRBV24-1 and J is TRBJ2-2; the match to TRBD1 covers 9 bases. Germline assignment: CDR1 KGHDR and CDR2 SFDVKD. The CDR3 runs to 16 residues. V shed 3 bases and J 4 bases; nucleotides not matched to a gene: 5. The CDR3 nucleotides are TGTGCCACCAGTGATGGGGACAGGGTGGGCACCGGGGAGCTGTTTTTT. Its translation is CATSDGDRVGTGELFF.

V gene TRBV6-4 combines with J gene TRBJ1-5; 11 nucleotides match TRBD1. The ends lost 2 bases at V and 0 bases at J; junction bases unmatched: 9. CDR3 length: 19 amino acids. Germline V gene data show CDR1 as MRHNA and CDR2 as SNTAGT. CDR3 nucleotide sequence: TGTGCCAGCAGTGACACGGACAGGGGGCGCGGCGATAGCAATCAGCCCCAGCATTTT. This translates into CASSDTDRGRGDSNQPQHF.

CDR3 loop: CAISESVGSGDLSTDTQYF. CDR3 bases: TGTGCCATCAGTGAGTCGGTCGGTAGCGGGGACCTTAGCACAGATACGCAGTATTTT. V and J are TRBV10-3 and TRBJ2-3; 8 nucleotides align to TRBD2. Trimming at V came to 0 bases and at J to 0 bases, leaving 11 bases not matched to a gene. The CDR3 totals 19 residues. Germline loops: CDR1 ENHRY, CDR2 SYGVKD.

This CDR3 reads CAISDHRQVTEQFF. CDR3 nucleotides: TGTGCCATCAGTGATCACAGGCAAGTGACTGAGCAGTTCTTC. This chain connects TRBV10-3 to TRBJ2-1; D possibly corresponds to TRBD1 (5 bases). V was pared by 3 bases and J by 9 bases, with 15 bases between. Germline values: CDR1 ENHRY, CDR2 SYGVKD. The CDR3 runs to 14 residues.

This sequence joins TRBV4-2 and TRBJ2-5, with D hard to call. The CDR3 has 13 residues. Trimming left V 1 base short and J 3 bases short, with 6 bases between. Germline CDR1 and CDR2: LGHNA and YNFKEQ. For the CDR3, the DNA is TGTGCCAGCAGCCAAGGTGGGGAAGAGACCCAGTACTTC. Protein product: CASSQGGEETQYF.

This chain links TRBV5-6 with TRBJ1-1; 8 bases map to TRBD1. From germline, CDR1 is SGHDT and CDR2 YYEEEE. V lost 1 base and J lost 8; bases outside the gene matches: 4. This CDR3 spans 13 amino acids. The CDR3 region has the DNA TGTGCCAGCAGCTTGATGAGGACAGGGGAAGCTTTCTTT. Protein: CASSLMRTGEAFF.

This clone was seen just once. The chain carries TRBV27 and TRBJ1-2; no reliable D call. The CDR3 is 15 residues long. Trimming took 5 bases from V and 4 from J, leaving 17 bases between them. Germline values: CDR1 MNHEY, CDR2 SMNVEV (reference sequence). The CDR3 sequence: CASSPRYYTLYGYTF. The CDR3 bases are TGTGCCAGCAGTCCCCGATATTATACCCTCTATGGCTACACCTTC.

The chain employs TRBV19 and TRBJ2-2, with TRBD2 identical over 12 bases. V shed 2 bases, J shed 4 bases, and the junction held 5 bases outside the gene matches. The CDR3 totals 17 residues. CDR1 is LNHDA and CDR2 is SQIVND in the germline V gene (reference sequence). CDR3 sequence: CASSILRTSGITGELFF. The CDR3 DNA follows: TGTGCCAGTAGTATATTGCGGACTAGCGGGATCACCGGGGAGCTGTTTTTT.